The entry below describes one T cell receptor (beta chain). This clonotype was counted many times. No antigen is known for it. Base quality data are lacking; no much larger clone is found one base away. TCR beta VDJ combination and CDR3 sequence profiling used genomic DNA as the template. An Illumina HiSeq 2000 was used for TCR repertoire sequencing. The original methods were these. TRBV/TRBJ rearrangement plots, CDR3 size and DJ length profiles, and Simpson's diversity index were used to assess repertoires. The immunodominant clone was defined as the most abundant DNA sequence in deep sequencing data. CDR3 amino acid sequences were screened for sharing across subjects and were compared with published repertoires and the VDJdb database. TCRdb reprocessed the public reads (quality trimming at Q25 with fastp, clone calling with MiXCR) and kept in-frame beta chains. Rows with a matching CDR3 protein are joined into one entry that keeps the most common DNA and genes. TCRdb's processing, not the study's, gives the V and J calls here. The sample contains hundreds of thousands of distinct CDR3 sequences, 45% to 65% of them found a single time. The ten largest clones represent under 1.5% of the sample.

The data derive from a study of CD8+CD57+ T cells in acquired aplastic anemia (dated by TCRdb to 2017 to 2018). For the wider study: On average, sorted CD4+ and CD8+ cells yielded around 3.5 ug of extracted DNA, with a range of about 0.19 to 30 ug. A CD8+CD57+ expansion meant a frequency higher than the mean frequency seen in healthy subjects.

Expansion of CD8+CD57+ cells had been shown by flow cytometry in the patients chosen for sequencing. Every patient had severe acquired aplastic anemia, diagnosed using the International Study of Aplastic Anemia and Agranulocytosis and Camitta criteria. No therapy had been received by the patients at the time of blood sampling. In the study, sorted CD4+ and CD8+ blood T cells from patients with severe aplastic anemia and from healthy subjects underwent deep sequencing of TCR repertoires. Patients were enrolled in the USA under clinicaltrials.gov protocols 00001620, 01623167, 00001397, 00071045, 00081523 and 00961064. Ficoll-Paque density gradient centrifugation was used to isolate peripheral blood mononuclear cells. Before DNA extraction, CD4+ and CD8+ T cells were sorted by FACS or by magnetic beads. General findings and caveats noted by the study authors: Between patients and healthy controls, no significant difference in CD8+ Simpson's diversity was found (P=0.060). Twenty-nine CD8+ CDR3 sequences were shared between patients and controls but appeared highly expressed in patients and within their immunodominant clones.

Inclusive of the bounding cysteine and phenylalanine, the CDR3 is 15 residues long. Only the CDR3 portion is preserved as DNA: 45 bases, with reading frame beginning at the first base. For CDR1 and CDR2, the germline V gene lists MNHNS and SASEGT. V trim: 6 bases; J trim: 5 bases; unmatched bases: 11. Rearrangement joined TRBV6-1 to TRBJ2-5; 8 bases in the middle match TRBD2. The sequenced material came from sorted CD4+, CD8+, or CD8+CD57+ T cells (not recorded which) from PBMCs. The TCR comes from a human donor with aplastic anemia. The CDR3 corresponds to CASRQGLGGGETQYF. The DNA is as follows: TGTGCCAGCAGGCAGGGACTAGGGGGTGGCGAGACCCAGTACTTC.